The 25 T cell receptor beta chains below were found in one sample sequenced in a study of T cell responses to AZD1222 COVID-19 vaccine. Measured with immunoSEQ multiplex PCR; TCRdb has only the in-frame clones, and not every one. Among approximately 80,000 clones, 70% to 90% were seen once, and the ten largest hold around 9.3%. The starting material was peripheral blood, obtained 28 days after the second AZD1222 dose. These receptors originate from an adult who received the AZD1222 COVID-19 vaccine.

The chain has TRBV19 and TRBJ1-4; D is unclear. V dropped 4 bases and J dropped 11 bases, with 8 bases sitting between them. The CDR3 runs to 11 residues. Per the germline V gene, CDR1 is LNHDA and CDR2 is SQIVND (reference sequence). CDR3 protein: CASSSAGKLFF. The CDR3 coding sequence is TGTGCCAGTAGTAGTGCCGGGAAACTGTTTTTT. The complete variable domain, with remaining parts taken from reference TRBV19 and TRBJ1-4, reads DGGITQSPKYLFRKEGQNVTLSCEQNLNHDAMYWYRQDPGQGLRLIYYSQIVNDFQKGDIAEGYSVSREKKESFPLTVTSAQKNPTAFYLCASSSAGKLFFGSGTQLSVL.

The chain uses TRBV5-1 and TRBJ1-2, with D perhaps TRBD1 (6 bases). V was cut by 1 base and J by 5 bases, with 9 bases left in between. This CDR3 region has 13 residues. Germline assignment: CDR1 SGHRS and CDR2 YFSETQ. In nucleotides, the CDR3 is TGCGCCAGCAGCTTGTCAGGGGTGTATGGCTACACCTTC. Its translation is CASSLSGVYGYTF.

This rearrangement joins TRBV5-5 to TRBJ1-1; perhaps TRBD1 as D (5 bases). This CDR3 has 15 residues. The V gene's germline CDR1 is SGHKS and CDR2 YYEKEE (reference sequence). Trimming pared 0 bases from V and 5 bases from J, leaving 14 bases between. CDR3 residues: CASSLVGQSKTEAFF. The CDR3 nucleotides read TGTGCCAGCAGCTTGGTGGGGCAGTCAAAAACTGAAGCTTTCTTT.

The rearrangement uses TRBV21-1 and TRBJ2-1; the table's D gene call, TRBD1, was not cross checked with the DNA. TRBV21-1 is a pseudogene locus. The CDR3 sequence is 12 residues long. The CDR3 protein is CASSEGQSEQFF. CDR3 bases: TGTGCCAGCAGCGAAGGACAGTCCGAGCAGTTCTTC.

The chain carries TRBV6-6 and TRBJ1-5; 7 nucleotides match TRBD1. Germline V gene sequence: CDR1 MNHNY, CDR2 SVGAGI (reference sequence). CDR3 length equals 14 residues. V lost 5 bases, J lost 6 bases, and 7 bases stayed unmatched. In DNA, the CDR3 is TGTGCCAGCAGTCGACAGGGTCCTTTTCAGCCCCAGCATTTT. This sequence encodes CASSRQGPFQPQHF.

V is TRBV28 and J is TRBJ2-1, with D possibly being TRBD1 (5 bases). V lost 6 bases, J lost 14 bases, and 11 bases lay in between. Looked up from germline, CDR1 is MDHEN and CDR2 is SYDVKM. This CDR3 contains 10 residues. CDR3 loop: CASRGRVEFF. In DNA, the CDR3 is TGTGCCAGCAGGGGCAGGGTAGAGTTCTTC.

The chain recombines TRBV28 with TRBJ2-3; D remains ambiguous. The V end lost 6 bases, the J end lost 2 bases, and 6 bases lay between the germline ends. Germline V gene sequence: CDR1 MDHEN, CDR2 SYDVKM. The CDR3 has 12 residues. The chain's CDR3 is CASRQPTDTQYF. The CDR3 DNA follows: TGTGCCAGCAGACAGCCCACAGATACGCAGTATTTT.

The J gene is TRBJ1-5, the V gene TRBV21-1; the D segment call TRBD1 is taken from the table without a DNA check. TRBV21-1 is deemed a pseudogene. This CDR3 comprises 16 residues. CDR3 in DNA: TGTGCCAGCAGGAAAGGGTATGCAGGGGGTGATCAGCCCCAGCATTTT. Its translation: CASRKGYAGGDQPQHF.

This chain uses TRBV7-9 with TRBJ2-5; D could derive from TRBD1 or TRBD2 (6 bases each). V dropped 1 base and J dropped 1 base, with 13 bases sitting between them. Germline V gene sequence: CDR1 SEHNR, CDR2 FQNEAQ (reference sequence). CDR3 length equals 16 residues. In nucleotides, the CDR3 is TGTGCCAGCAGCTTAGGGGGGGCAGAGACCCAAGAGACCCAGTACTTC. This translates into CASSLGGAETQETQYF.

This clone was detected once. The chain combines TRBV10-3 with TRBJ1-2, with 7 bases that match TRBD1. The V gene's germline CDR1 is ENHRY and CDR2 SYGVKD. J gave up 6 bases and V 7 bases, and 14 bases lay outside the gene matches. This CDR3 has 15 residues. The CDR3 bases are TGTGCCATCACCCAGATTATTGGACAGGATGATGGCTACACCTTC. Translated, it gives CAITQIIGQDDGYTF.

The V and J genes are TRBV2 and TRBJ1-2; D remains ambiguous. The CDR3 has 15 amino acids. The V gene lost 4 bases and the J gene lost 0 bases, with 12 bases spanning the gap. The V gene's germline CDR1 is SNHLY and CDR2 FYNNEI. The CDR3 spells CASSVRLEANYGYTF. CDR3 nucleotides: TGTGCCAGCAGTGTAAGGCTGGAAGCTAACTATGGCTACACCTTC.

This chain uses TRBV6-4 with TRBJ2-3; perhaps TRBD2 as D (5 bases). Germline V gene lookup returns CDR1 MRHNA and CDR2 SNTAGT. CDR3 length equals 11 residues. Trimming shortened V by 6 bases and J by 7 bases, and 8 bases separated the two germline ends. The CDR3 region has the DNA TGTGCCAGCAGCCGCGGGTATACGCAGTATTTT. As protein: CASSRGYTQYF.

Here the CDR3 reads CAWSPGGFREKLFF. The CDR3 DNA reads TGTGCCTGGAGTCCTGGGGGGTTCAGAGAAAAACTGTTTTTT. The rearrangement joins TRBV30 to TRBJ1-4, with TRBD1 as a possible D gene (5 bases). Trimming took 2 bases from V and 8 from J, leaving 15 bases between them. The CDR3 loop spans 14 amino acids. Germline CDR1 is GTSNPN and CDR2 is SVGIG (reference sequence).

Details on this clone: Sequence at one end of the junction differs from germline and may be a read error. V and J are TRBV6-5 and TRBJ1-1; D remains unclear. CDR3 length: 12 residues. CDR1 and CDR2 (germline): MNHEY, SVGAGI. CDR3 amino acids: CASRYLNTEAFF. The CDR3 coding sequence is TGTGCCAGCAGGTACTTAAACACTGAAGCTTTCTTT.

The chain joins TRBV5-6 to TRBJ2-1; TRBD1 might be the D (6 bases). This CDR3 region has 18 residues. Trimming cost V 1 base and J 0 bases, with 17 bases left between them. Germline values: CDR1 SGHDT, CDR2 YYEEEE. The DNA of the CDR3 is TGTGCCAGCAGCTTGCTGCAGGGGTCCATGAGCTCCTACAATGAGCAGTTCTTC. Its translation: CASSLLQGSMSSYNEQFF.

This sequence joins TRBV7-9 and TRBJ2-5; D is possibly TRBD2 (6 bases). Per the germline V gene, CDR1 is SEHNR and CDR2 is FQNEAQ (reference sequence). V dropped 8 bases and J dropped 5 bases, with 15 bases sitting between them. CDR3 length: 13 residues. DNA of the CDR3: TGTGCCAGCGCCGTGAGGAGGGATGAGACCCAGTACTTC. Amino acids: CASAVRRDETQYF.

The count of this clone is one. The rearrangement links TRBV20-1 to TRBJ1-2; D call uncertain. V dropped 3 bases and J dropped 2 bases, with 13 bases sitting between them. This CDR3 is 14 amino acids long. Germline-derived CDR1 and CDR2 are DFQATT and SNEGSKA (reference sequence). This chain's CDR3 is CSASGWTPNYGYTF. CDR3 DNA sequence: TGCAGTGCTAGTGGTTGGACCCCGAACTATGGCTACACCTTC.

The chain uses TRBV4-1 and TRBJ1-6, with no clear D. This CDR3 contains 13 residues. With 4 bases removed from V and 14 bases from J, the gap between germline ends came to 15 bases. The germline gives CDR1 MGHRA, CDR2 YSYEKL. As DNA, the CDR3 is TGCGCCAGCAGCCTCTACCACGATGGAACCCTCCACTTT. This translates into CASSLYHDGTLHF.

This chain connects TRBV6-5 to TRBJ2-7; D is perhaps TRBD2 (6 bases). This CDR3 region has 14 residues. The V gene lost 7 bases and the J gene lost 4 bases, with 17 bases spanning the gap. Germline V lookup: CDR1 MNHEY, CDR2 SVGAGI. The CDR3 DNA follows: TGTGCCAGCACCCCAGTGGAGGGATCTTACGAGCAGTACTTC. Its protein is CASTPVEGSYEQYF.

The CDR3 loop reads CASSQDARGGETQYF. CDR3 in DNA: TGTGCCAGCAGCCAAGATGCCAGGGGGGGAGAGACCCAGTACTTC. This chain connects TRBV3-1 (or the pseudogene TRBV3-2) to TRBJ2-5; D tentatively reads TRBD1 or TRBD2 (7 bases each). The CDR3 has 15 amino acids. V was clipped by 0 bases and J by 4 bases, with 12 bases between them. Germline loops: CDR1 LGHDT, CDR2 YNNKEL (reference sequence).

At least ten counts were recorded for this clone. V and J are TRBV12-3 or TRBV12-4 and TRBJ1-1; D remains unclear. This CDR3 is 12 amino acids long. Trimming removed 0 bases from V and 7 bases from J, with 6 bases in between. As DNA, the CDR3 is TGTGCCAGCAGTTTAGCGCTAAGTGAAGCTTTCTTT. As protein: CASSLALSEAFF.

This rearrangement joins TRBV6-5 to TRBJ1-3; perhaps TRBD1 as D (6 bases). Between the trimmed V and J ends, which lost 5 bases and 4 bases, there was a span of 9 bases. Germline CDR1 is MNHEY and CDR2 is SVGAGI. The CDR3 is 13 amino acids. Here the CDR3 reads CASSRGLGNTIYF. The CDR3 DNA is TGTGCCAGCAGTCGGGGGCTCGGAAACACCATATATTTT.

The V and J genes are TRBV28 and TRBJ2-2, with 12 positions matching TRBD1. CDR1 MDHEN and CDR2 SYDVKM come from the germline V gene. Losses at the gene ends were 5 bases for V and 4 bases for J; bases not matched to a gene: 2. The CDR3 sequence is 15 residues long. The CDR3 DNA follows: TGTGCCAGCAGTCGGGGACAGGGGGCCACCGGGGAGCTGTTTTTT. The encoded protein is CASSRGQGATGELFF.

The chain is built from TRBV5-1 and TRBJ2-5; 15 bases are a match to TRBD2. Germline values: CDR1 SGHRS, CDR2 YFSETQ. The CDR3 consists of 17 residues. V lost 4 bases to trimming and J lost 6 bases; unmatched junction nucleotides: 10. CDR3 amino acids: CASSPPGLAGGQKTQYF. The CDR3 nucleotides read TGCGCCAGCAGCCCACCAGGACTAGCGGGGGGGCAGAAGACCCAGTACTTC. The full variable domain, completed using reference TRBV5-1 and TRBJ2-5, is KAGVTQTPRYLIKTRGQQVTLSCSPISGHRSVSWYQQTPGQGLQFLFEYFSETQRNKGNFPGRFSGRQFSNSRSEMNVSTLELGDSALYLCASSPPGLAGGQKTQYFGPGTRLLVL.

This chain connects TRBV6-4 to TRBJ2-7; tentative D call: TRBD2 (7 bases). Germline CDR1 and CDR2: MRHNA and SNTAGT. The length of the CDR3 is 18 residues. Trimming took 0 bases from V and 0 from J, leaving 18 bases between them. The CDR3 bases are TGTGCCAGCAGTGACTCGATTTATGGCGGGGGCCTCTCCTACGAGCAGTACTTC. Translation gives CASSDSIYGGGLSYEQYF.